Each of the 19 T cell receptor beta chains below was sequenced from the same sample in a study of blood T cell repertoires in COVID-19. TCRdb keeps only in-frame clones here, not all; method: immunoSEQ multiplex PCR. This table holds fewer than 65,000 clones, around 89% found once. Source material: peripheral blood. The receptors were gathered from a man aged 55 to 70 with acute or convalescent COVID-19.

The V and J genes are TRBV5-5 and TRBJ2-1; D is uncertain. With 2 bases removed from V and 3 bases from J, the gap between germline ends came to 18 bases. The CDR3 has 17 amino acids. Germline lookup yields CDR1 SGHKS and CDR2 YYEKEE (reference sequence). CDR3 residues: CASSFEPNPNLYNEQFF. In DNA, the CDR3 is TGTGCCAGCAGCTTTGAACCTAATCCAAACCTCTACAATGAGCAGTTCTTC.

The V call is TRBV3-1 (or the pseudogene TRBV3-2), the J call TRBJ2-7, with D possibly being TRBD1 (6 bases). CDR1 is LGHDT and CDR2 is YNNKEL in the germline V gene (reference sequence). V was cut by 1 base and J by 6 bases, with 16 bases left in between. This CDR3 is 15 amino acids long. The CDR3 sequence: CASSQGWGGGGEQYF. CDR3 sequence (DNA): TGTGCCAGCAGCCAAGGCTGGGGTGGGGGCGGCGAGCAGTACTTC.

The J gene is TRBJ1-1, the V gene TRBV18; 8 bases align to TRBD1. Germline assignment: CDR1 KGHSH and CDR2 LQKENI. Trimming cost V 2 bases and J 2 bases; bases outside gene matches: 4. CDR3 length: 15 amino acids. CDR3 DNA: TGTGCCAGCTCACCAGGGACAGGAAAAAACACTGAAGCTTTCTTT. It is translated as CASSPGTGKNTEAFF.

The CDR3 DNA sequence: TGCAGCGTTGAACAGGGGGTTAATGAAAAACTGTTTTTT. It translates to CSVEQGVNEKLFF. The J gene is TRBJ1-4, the V gene TRBV29-1; 7 positions agree with TRBD1. This CDR3 contains 13 residues. Unmatched junction bases numbered 1, after V lost 2 bases and J lost 4 bases. CDR1 is SQVTM and CDR2 is ANQGSEA in the germline V gene.

This chain joins TRBV6-6 and TRBJ2-3, with a possible D match to TRBD1 (6 bases). The CDR3 consists of 15 residues. Germline lookup yields CDR1 MNHNY and CDR2 SVGAGI (reference sequence). Trimming removed 0 bases from V and 9 bases from J, with 16 bases in between. The CDR3 DNA reads TGTGCCAGCAGTTACTCACAGGACAGTTTGGACACGCAGTATTTT. Protein sequence: CASSYSQDSLDTQYF.

The chain uses TRBV4-1 and TRBJ1-2; D is unclear. Germline V gives CDR1 MGHRA, CDR2 YSYEKL. Trimming pared 0 bases from V and 4 bases from J, leaving 15 bases between. The CDR3 is 16 residues long. The CDR3 region is CASSQEGSRLGYGYTF. In DNA, the CDR3 is TGCGCCAGCAGCCAAGAGGGTTCCAGGCTTGGCTATGGCTACACCTTC.

The chain links TRBV6-2 or TRBV6-3 to TRBJ2-1; tentative D call: TRBD1 (6 bases). CDR3 length: 12 amino acids. The V gene lost 6 bases and the J gene lost 7 bases, with 10 bases spanning the gap. From germline, CDR1 is MNHEY and CDR2 SVGEGT. The CDR3 reads CASSVQGNEQFF. The CDR3 DNA follows: TGTGCCAGCAGCGTTCAGGGGAATGAGCAGTTCTTC.

This clone has a single count. In nucleotides, the CDR3 is TGTGCCAGCACCCGAGGGGGTACTGCGGGTGGAAACACCATATATTTT. Translating it yields CASTRGGTAGGNTIYF. This chain connects TRBV13 to TRBJ1-3; D may be TRBD1 (6 bases). The germline V gene encodes CDR1 PRHDT and CDR2 FYEKMQ (reference sequence). Between the trimmed V and J ends, which lost 7 bases and 3 bases, there was a span of 19 bases. The CDR3 consists of 16 residues.

Judged by abundance, this clone is medium-sized (0.01 to 0.1%). V is TRBV6-4 and J is TRBJ1-5, with a weak D call TRBD1 (6 bases). The CDR3 has 15 residues. Trimming left V 11 bases short and J 7 bases short, with 24 bases between. Germline values: CDR1 MRHNA, CDR2 SNTAGT. The CDR3 region has the DNA TGTGCCTCCCAACCGGGACACGGATTTCGGCAGCCCCAGCATTTT. As protein: CASQPGHGFRQPQHF.

The V gene is TRBV7-6, the J gene TRBJ2-1; 9 bases agree with TRBD2. There are 15 residues in the CDR3. Germline loops: CDR1 SGHVS, CDR2 FNYEAQ. J was trimmed by 7 bases and V by 3 bases; bases with no gene match: 7. CDR3 in DNA: TGTGCCAGCAGCTTCGGCGGGGGGGACGTGAATGAGCAGTTCTTC. Protein product: CASSFGGGDVNEQFF.

V usage is TRBV5-4 and J usage is TRBJ2-4; 7 nucleotides align to TRBD1. In germline, CDR1 is SGHNT, CDR2 YYREEE (reference sequence). Trimming cost V 5 bases and J 1 base; bases outside gene matches: 9. This CDR3 has 16 amino acids. CDR3 region: CASSPKGGAAKNIQYF. The CDR3 nucleotides read TGTGCCAGCAGTCCTAAAGGGGGCGCGGCCAAAAACATTCAGTACTTC.

This chain joins TRBV11-2 and TRBJ2-4; weak D call: TRBD1 (6 bases). V was clipped by 5 bases and J by 9 bases, with 17 bases between them. Germline loops: CDR1 SGHAT, CDR2 FQNNGV. The CDR3 consists of 14 residues. CDR3 DNA sequence: TGTGCCAGCAGCCCACACAGGGACGAGGGCATTCAGTACTTC. It yields the protein CASSPHRDEGIQYF.

CDR3 in amino acids: CAWSLTFIDSYEQYF. DNA for the CDR3: TGTGCCTGGAGTCTGACATTTATCGACTCCTACGAGCAGTACTTC. The rearrangement joins TRBV30 to TRBJ2-7; no clear D gene. V lost 2 bases, J lost 0 bases, and 14 bases lay in between. CDR3 length: 15 amino acids. Per the germline V gene, CDR1 is GTSNPN and CDR2 is SVGIG (reference sequence).

The V and J genes are TRBV6-6 and TRBJ2-7; 12 bases map to TRBD2. The junction had 8 bases not matched to a gene; V was cut back by 6 bases and J by 2 bases. The CDR3 has 16 amino acids. Per the germline V gene, CDR1 is MNHNY and CDR2 is SVGAGI (reference sequence). The CDR3 nucleotides are TGTGCCAGCAGAAACCGACTAGCGGGGGAGACCTACGAGCAGTACTTC. Translating gives CASRNRLAGETYEQYF.

In nucleotides, the CDR3 is TGTGCCAGCAGTGAAGCATGGACAGGGAATGGCTACACCTTC. This translates into CASSEAWTGNGYTF. The chain links TRBV2 to TRBJ1-2; 8 bases agree with TRBD1. In germline, CDR1 is SNHLY, CDR2 FYNNEI. Trimming at V came to 0 bases and at J to 6 bases, leaving 3 bases not matched to a gene. The CDR3 totals 14 residues.

This clone was recorded once. The chain links TRBV7-2 to TRBJ2-1; 9 bases are a match to TRBD1. Germline V gives CDR1 SGHTA, CDR2 FQGNSA. The CDR3 consists of 16 residues. V was clipped by 5 bases and J by 4 bases; unmatched bases: 9. CDR3 amino acids: CASSLRTGAPYNEQFF. In DNA form, the CDR3 reads TGTGCCAGCAGCCTCCGGACAGGGGCCCCTTACAATGAGCAGTTCTTC.

The rearrangement uses TRBV9 and TRBJ2-1; the match to TRBD1 covers 9 bases. CDR1 SGDLS and CDR2 YYNGEE come from the germline V gene. The CDR3 is made up of 15 amino acids. Losses at the gene ends were 0 bases for V and 9 bases for J; bases not matched to a gene: 7. This chain's CDR3 is CASSVVGTGYFEQFF. CDR3 nucleotides: TGTGCCAGCAGCGTAGTAGGGACAGGGTACTTTGAGCAGTTCTTC.

The rearrangement uses TRBV2 and TRBJ1-3; D not certain. The CDR3 is made up of 16 amino acids. The germline gives CDR1 SNHLY, CDR2 FYNNEI. The V end was cut by 3 bases, the J end by 0 bases, with 12 bases between. For the CDR3, the DNA is TGTGCCAGCAGTGACGAGAGGGTTAACTCTGGAAACACCATATATTTT. It yields the protein CASSDERVNSGNTIYF. The full variable domain, in which reference TRBV2 and TRBJ1-3 provide the parts outside the CDR3, is EPEVTQTPSHQVTQMGQEVILRCVPISNHLYFYWYRQILGQKVEFLVSFYNNEISEKSEIFDDQFSVERPDGSNFTLKIRSTKLEDSAMYFCASSDERVNSGNTIYFGEGSWLTVV.

The chain carries TRBV11-2 and TRBJ1-2; 7 positions agree with TRBD1. The ends lost 1 base at V and 5 bases at J; junction bases unmatched: 7. The CDR3 runs 15 residues. In germline, CDR1 is SGHAT, CDR2 FQNNGV. The CDR3 DNA follows: TGTGCCAGCAGCTTAGGGAGGGGGCGAGGATATGGCTACACCTTC. Translation gives CASSLGRGRGYGYTF.